Below, one TCR beta chain is given with its context. The length of the CDR3 is 14 residues. Germline loops: CDR1 LGHDT, CDR2 YNNKEL (reference sequence). Trimming at V came to 4 bases and at J to 1 base, leaving 4 bases not matched to a gene. The data were taken from a study of blood T cell repertoires in COVID-19. Study-wide background: There were acute and convalescent COVID-19 samples, and they came from the United States, Italy and Spain.

Repertoires were generated with immunoSEQ multiplex PCR, while TCRdb's copy carries only in-frame clones and drops some. The profile shows about 250,000 clones, around 83% of them singletons. The V and J genes are TRBV3-1 (or the pseudogene TRBV3-2) and TRBJ2-7, with 7 positions matching TRBD1. Sequencing was performed on peripheral blood. The source of this sequence is a man aged 40-49 years with active or convalescent COVID-19. CDR3 protein: CASSLGTVSYEQYF. CDR3 nucleotides: TGTGCCAGCAGCCTTGGGACAGTTTCCTACGAGCAGTACTTC.